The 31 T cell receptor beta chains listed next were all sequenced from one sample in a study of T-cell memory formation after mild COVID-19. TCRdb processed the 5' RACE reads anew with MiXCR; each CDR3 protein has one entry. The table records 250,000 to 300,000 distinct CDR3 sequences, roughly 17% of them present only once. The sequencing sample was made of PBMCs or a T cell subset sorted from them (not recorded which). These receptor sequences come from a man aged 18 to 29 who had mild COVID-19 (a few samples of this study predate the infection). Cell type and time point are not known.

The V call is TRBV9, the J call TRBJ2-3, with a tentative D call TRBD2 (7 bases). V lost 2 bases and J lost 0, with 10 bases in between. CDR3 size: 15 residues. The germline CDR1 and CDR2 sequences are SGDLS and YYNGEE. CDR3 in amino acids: CASSVGGPSTDTQYF. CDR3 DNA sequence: TGTGCCAGCAGCGTCGGGGGGCCTAGCACAGATACGCAGTATTTT.

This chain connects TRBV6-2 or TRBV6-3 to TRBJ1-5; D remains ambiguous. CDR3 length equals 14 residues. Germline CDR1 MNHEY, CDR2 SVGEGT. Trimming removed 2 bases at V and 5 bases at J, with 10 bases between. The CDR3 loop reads CASSYTPTDQPQHF. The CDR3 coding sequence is TGTGCCAGCAGTTACACCCCCACCGATCAGCCCCAGCATTTT.

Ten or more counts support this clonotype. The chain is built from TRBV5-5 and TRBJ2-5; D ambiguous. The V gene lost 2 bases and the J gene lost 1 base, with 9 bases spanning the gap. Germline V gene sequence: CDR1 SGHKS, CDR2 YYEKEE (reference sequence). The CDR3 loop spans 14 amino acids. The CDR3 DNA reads TGTGCCAGCAGCTTTCGTGGGTCCCAAGAGACCCAGTACTTC. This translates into CASSFRGSQETQYF.

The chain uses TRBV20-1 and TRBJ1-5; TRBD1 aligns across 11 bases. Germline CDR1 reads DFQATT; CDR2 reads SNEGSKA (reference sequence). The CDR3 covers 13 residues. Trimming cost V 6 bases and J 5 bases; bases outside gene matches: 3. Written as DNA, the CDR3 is TGCAGTGCGCAGGGACAGGGGGATCAGCCCCAGCATTTT. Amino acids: CSAQGQGDQPQHF.

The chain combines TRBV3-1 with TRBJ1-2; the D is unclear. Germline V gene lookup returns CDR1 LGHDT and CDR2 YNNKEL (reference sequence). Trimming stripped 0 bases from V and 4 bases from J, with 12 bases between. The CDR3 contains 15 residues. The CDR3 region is CASSQDTSGGYGYTF. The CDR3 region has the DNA TGTGCCAGCAGCCAAGACACCAGTGGTGGCTATGGCTACACCTTC.

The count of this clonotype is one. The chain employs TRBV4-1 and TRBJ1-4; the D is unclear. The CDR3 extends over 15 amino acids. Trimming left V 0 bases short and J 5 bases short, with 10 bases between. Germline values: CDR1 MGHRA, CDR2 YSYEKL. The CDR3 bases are TGCGCCAGCAGCCAAGAAAGAGGGTTCAATGAAAAACTGTTTTTT. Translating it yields CASSQERGFNEKLFF.

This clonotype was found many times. The CDR3 DNA reads TGCGCCAGCAGCCATAGCGGTACGCAGTATTTT. Its translation is CASSHSGTQYF. J is TRBJ2-3 and V is TRBV4-1, with a weak D call TRBD2 (6 bases). V was trimmed by 3 bases and J by 8 bases, leaving 6 bases between them. The CDR3 sequence is 11 residues long. Germline V gives CDR1 MGHRA, CDR2 YSYEKL.

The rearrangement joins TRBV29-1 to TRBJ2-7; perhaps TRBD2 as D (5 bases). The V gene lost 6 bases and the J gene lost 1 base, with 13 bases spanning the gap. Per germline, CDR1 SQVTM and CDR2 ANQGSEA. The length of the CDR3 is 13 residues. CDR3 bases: TGCAGCGTCGGCGAGGGATTTTCCTACGAGCAGTACTTC. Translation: CSVGEGFSYEQYF.

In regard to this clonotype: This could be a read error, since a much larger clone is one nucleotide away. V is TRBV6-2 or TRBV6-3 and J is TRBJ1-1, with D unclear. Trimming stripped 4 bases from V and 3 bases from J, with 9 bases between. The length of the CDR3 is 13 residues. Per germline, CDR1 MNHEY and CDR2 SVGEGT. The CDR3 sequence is CASSSHGDTEAFF. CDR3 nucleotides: TGTGCCAGCAGTTCTCACGGGGACACTGAAGCTTTCTTT.

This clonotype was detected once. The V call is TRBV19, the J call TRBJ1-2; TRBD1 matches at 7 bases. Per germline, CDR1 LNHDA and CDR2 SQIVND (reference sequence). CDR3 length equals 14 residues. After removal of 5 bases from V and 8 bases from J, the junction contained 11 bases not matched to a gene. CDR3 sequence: CASSPGQSLWGYTF. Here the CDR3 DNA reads TGTGCCAGTAGTCCGGGACAGTCCCTCTGGGGCTACACCTTC.

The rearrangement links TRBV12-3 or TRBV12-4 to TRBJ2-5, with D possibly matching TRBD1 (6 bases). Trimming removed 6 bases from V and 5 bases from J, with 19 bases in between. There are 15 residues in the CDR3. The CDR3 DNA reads TGTGCCAGCAGGACCGAAATGGACAGTCCGGAGACCCAGTACTTC. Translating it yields CASRTEMDSPETQYF.

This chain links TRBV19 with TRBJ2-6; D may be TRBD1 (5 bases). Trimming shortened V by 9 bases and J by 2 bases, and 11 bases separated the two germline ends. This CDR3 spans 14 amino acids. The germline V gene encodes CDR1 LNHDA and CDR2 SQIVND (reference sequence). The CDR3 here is CASLGQTGANVLTF. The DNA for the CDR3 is TGTGCCAGCCTCGGACAAACTGGGGCCAACGTCCTGACTTTC.

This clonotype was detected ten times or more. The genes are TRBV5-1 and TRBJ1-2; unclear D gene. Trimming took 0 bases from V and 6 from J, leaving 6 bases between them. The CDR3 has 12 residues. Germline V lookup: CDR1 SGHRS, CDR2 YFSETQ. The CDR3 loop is CASSLGGHGYTF. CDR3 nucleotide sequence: TGCGCCAGCAGCTTGGGAGGACATGGCTACACCTTC.

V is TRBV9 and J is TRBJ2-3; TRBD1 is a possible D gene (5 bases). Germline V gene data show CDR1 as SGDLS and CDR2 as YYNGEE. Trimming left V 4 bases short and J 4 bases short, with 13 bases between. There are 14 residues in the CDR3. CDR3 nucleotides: TGTGCCAGCAGCCCCCTCCCCAGGGCAGATACGCAGTATTTT. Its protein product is CASSPLPRADTQYF.

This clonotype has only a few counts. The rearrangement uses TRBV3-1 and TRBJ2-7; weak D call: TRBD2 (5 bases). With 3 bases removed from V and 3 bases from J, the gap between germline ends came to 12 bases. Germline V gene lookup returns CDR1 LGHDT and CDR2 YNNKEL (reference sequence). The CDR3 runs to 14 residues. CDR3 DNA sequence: TGTGCCAGCAGCCAGTCTTCGGGGATCTACGAGCAGTACTTC. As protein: CASSQSSGIYEQYF.

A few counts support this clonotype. CDR3 loop: CASSRTGDSTGELFF. DNA of the CDR3: TGTGCCAGCAGTAGAACAGGGGATTCCACCGGGGAGCTGTTTTTT. V is TRBV6-5 and J is TRBJ2-2; 7 nucleotides align to TRBD1. V shed 5 bases, J shed 4 bases, and the junction held 7 bases outside the gene matches. This CDR3 contains 15 residues. Germline V gives CDR1 MNHEY, CDR2 SVGAGI.

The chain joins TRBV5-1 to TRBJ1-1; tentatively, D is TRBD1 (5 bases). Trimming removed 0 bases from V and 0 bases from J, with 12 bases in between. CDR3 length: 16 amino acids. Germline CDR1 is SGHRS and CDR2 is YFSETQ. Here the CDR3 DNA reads TGCGCCAGCAGCTTGGGGTGGCAGGGAATGAACACTGAAGCTTTCTTT. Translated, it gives CASSLGWQGMNTEAFF.

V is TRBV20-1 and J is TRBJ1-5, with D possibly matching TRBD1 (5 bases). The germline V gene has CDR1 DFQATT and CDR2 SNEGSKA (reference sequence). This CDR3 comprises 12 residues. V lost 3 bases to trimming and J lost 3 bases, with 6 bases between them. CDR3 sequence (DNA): TGCAGTGCTAGGGACAACAATCAGCCCCAGCATTTT. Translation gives CSARDNNQPQHF.

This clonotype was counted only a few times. Here the CDR3 DNA reads TGCGCCAGCAGCCAAGATGTGTCCTTGCCGCCTTTCTTT. It encodes CASSQDVSLPPFF. The V call is TRBV4-3, the J call TRBJ1-1; D is uncertain. The CDR3 is 13 residues long. V lost 0 bases, J lost 12 bases, and 14 bases lay in between. The germline V gene encodes CDR1 LGHNA and CDR2 YSLEER.

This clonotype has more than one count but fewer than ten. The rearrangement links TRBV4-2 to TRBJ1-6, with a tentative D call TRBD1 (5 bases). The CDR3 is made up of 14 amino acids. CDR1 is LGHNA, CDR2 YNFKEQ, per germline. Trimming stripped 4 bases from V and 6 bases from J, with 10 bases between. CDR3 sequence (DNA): TGTGCCAGCAGCCTCCTTGGGACTAATTCACCCCTCCACTTT. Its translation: CASSLLGTNSPLHF.

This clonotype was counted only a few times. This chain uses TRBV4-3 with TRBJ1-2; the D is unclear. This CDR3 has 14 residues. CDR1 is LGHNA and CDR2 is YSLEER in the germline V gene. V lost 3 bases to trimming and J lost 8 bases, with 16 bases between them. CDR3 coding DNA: TGCGCCAGCAGCCAGGACTTGACATCCCACGGCTACACCTTC. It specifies CASSQDLTSHGYTF.

The CDR3 bases are TGTGCCAGCAGTGACAGGGCGACAACTAATGAAAAACTGTTTTTT. It encodes CASSDRATTNEKLFF. This chain joins TRBV6-1 and TRBJ1-4, with D possibly matching TRBD1 (5 bases). The germline V gene has CDR1 MNHNS and CDR2 SASEGT. V lost 3 bases and J 0 bases, leaving 8 bases between the germline ends. The CDR3 extends over 15 amino acids.

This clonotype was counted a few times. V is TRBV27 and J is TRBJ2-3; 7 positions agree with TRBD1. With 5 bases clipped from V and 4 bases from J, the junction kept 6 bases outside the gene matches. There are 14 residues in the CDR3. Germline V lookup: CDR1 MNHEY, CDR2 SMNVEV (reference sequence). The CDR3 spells CASSTRTGSDTQYF. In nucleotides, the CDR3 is TGTGCCAGCAGTACCCGGACAGGTTCAGATACGCAGTATTTT.

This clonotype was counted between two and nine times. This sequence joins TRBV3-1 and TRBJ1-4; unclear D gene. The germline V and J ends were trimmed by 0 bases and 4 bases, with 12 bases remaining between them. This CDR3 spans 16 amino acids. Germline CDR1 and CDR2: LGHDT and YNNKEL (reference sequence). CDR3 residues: CASSQDNEQFNEKLFF. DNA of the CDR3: TGTGCCAGCAGCCAAGACAACGAGCAGTTTAATGAAAAACTGTTTTTT.

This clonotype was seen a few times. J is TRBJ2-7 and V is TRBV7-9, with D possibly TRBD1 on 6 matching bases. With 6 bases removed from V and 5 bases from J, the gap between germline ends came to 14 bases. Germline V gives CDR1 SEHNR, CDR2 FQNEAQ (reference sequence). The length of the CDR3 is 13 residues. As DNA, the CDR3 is TGTGCCAGCAGATTGACAGGTCGCGACGAGCAGTACTTC. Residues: CASRLTGRDEQYF.

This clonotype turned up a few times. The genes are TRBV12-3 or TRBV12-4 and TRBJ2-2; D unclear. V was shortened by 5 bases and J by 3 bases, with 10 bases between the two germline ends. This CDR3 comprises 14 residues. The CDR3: CASSIRGDTGELFF. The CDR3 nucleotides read TGTGCCAGCAGTATCCGTGGGGACACCGGGGAGCTGTTTTTT.

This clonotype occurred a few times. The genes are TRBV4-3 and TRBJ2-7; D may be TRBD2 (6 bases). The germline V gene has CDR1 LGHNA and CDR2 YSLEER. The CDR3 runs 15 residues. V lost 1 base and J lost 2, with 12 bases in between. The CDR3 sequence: CASSQVSWGAYEQYF. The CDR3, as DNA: TGCGCCAGCAGCCAAGTTAGCTGGGGGGCCTACGAGCAGTACTTC.

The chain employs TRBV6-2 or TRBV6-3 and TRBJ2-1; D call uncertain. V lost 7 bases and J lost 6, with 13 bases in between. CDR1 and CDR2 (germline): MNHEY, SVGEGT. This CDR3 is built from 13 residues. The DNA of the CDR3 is TGTGCCAGCACGATGCGTAATAGCAATGAGCAGTTCTTC. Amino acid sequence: CASTMRNSNEQFF.

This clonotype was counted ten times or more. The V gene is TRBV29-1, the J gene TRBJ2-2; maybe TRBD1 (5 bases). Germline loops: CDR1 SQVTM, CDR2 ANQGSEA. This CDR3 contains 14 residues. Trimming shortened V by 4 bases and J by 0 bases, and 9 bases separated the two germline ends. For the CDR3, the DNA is TGCAGCGTTGGAGGCAGGGCGAACACCGGGGAGCTGTTTTTT. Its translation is CSVGGRANTGELFF.

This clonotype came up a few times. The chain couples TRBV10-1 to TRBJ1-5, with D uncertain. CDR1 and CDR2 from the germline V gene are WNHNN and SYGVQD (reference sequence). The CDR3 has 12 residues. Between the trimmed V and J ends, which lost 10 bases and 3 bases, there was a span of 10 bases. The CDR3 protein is CATPGLNQPQHF. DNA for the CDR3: TGCGCCACCCCCGGGCTCAATCAGCCCCAGCATTTT.

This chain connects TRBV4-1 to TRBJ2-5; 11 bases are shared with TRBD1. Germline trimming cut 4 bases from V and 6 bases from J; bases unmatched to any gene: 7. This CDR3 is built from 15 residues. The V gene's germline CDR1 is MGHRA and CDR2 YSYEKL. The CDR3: CASSPSGQGAKTQYF. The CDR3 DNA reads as TGCGCCAGCAGCCCTTCAGGACAGGGGGCAAAGACCCAGTACTTC.